A single sample is the source of the 22 T cell receptor beta chains below, sequenced in a study of technical replicates of blood from several donors. Assay: immunoSEQ multiplex PCR; the TCRdb copy retains only in-frame clones and omits some. Of approximately 70,000 clones in the sample, over 85% were seen once. Sample: T cells isolated from PBMCs. All receptors come from a human donor in good health.

The V gene is TRBV15, the J gene TRBJ2-5, with D possibly being TRBD2 (6 bases). V was shortened by 3 bases and J by 0 bases, with 17 bases between the two germline ends. Germline V lookup: CDR1 LNHNV, CDR2 YYDKDF (reference sequence). The CDR3 length is 17 residues. The CDR3 DNA is TGTGCCACCAGCAGGGAGGGCCTCCCGGGGAACCAAGAGACCCAGTACTTC. Translated: CATSREGLPGNQETQYF.

This chain links TRBV7-9 with TRBJ2-1; 12 bases line up with TRBD1. This CDR3 contains 16 residues. The germline gives CDR1 SEHNR, CDR2 FQNEAQ (reference sequence). The V and J ends lost 2 bases and 9 bases, in that order; junction bases with no gene match: 8. CDR3: CASSLSGTGGVSEQFF. The CDR3 DNA is TGTGCCAGCAGCTTATCTGGGACAGGGGGCGTAAGTGAGCAGTTCTTC.

This clone was detected once. V and J are TRBV28 and TRBJ1-2, with D possibly being TRBD1 (6 bases). Germline V lookup: CDR1 MDHEN, CDR2 SYDVKM. This CDR3 contains 15 residues. Trimming took 3 bases from V and 3 from J, leaving 14 bases between them. The CDR3 is CASSLMDRGDYGYTF. The CDR3 DNA reads TGTGCCAGCAGTTTGATGGACAGAGGTGACTATGGCTACACCTTC.

V gene TRBV29-1 combines with J gene TRBJ2-2, with TRBD1 matching over 7 bases. From germline, CDR1 is SQVTM and CDR2 ANQGSEA. The CDR3 is 13 amino acids. With V trimmed by 6 bases and J by 6 bases, 7 bases remained unmatched. CDR3 DNA: TGCAGCGTGGATTACGACAGGGCCGGGGAGCTGTTTTTT. This encodes CSVDYDRAGELFF.

V is TRBV4-2 and J is TRBJ1-3; no definite D call. V lost 7 bases to trimming and J lost 0 bases, with 13 bases between them. The length of the CDR3 is 15 residues. Germline CDR1 reads LGHNA; CDR2 reads YNFKEQ. DNA of the CDR3: TGTGCCAGCACCCCGGTTAGAAGCTCTGGAAACACCATATATTTT. Its translation: CASTPVRSSGNTIYF.

The rearrangement uses TRBV27 and TRBJ1-1; 10 bases line up with TRBD1. From germline, CDR1 is MNHEY and CDR2 SMNVEV (reference sequence). The CDR3 runs 15 residues. Trimming at V came to 5 bases and at J to 3 bases, leaving 6 bases not matched to a gene. The CDR3 protein is CASSDRDRGDTEAFF. The CDR3, as DNA: TGTGCCAGCAGTGACCGGGACAGGGGAGACACTGAAGCTTTCTTT.

The chain carries TRBV10-3 and TRBJ1-5; perhaps TRBD1 as D (5 bases). The ends were cut back, 0 bases at V and 4 bases at J, with 10 bases in the middle. This CDR3 contains 15 residues. Germline CDR1 reads ENHRY; CDR2 reads SYGVKD. CDR3 DNA sequence: TGTGCCATCAGTGAGTCGACAGACCCAAATCAGCCCCAGCATTTT. Protein: CAISESTDPNQPQHF.

V and J are TRBV10-3 and TRBJ2-7, with TRBD2 as a possible D gene (6 bases). Trimming left V 4 bases short and J 3 bases short, with 10 bases between. This CDR3 is built from 13 residues. Germline CDR1 ENHRY, CDR2 SYGVKD. The CDR3 DNA reads TGTGCCATCAGTGGGTCTAGCGACTACGAGCAGTACTTC. Amino acids: CAISGSSDYEQYF.

This clone came up a few times. No DNA is shown, since the ends of the CDR3 on it are uncertain; the CDR3 is the one TCRdb lists. CDR3 loop: CASSQVLQAGLLLAGVFGNGELFF. The chain combines TRBV23-1 with TRBJ2-2; TRBD2, the table's D call, lacks a check against the DNA. TRBV23-1 is filed as an ORF, its function uncertain. Including both end residues, the CDR3 is 24 amino acids long.

The chain joins TRBV30 to TRBJ2-1; 8 bases agree with TRBD1. Trimming took 2 bases from V and 2 from J; bases not matched to a gene: 5. The CDR3 has 15 amino acids. Germline CDR1 GTSNPN, CDR2 SVGIG (reference sequence). The CDR3, as DNA: TGTGCCTGGAGTCCGGACAGGGCGCCCTACAATGAGCAGTTCTTC. Protein sequence: CAWSPDRAPYNEQFF. Full variable domain (missing parts from reference TRBV30 and TRBJ2-1): SQTIHQWPATLVQPVGSPLSLECTVEGTSNPNLYWYRQAAGRGLQLLFYSVGIGQISSEVPQNLSASRPQDRQFILSSKKLLLSDSGFYLCAWSPDRAPYNEQFFGPGTRLTVL.

This chain joins TRBV5-1 and TRBJ2-3; no clear D gene. Trimming shortened V by 0 bases and J by 2 bases, and 7 bases separated the two germline ends. Looked up from germline, CDR1 is SGHRS and CDR2 is YFSETQ. CDR3 length: 14 residues. CDR3 nucleotide sequence: TGCGCCAGCAGCTTGGTTAGAGTCACAGATACGCAGTATTTT. Translated, it gives CASSLVRVTDTQYF.

The gene calls are TRBV5-6 and TRBJ1-2, with 9 bases fitting TRBD1. There are 15 residues in the CDR3. V lost 0 bases, J lost 8 bases, and 8 bases stayed unmatched. Germline loops: CDR1 SGHDT, CDR2 YYEEEE. In nucleotides, the CDR3 is TGTGCCAGCAGCTTGGCCGGGACAGGGTTAGGAGGCTACACCTTC. It yields the protein CASSLAGTGLGGYTF.

The gene calls are TRBV2 and TRBJ2-3; D call uncertain. The CDR3 loop spans 15 amino acids. Trimming removed 5 bases at V and 2 bases at J, with 14 bases between. Per germline, CDR1 SNHLY and CDR2 FYNNEI. The CDR3 region has the DNA TGTGCCAGCAGTTCTGAACCTATCCCCACAGATACGCAGTATTTT. This codes for CASSSEPIPTDTQYF.

The chain carries TRBV4-1 and TRBJ2-3; 13 nucleotides agree with TRBD2. Germline V lookup: CDR1 MGHRA, CDR2 YSYEKL. This CDR3 is 16 amino acids long. Losses at the gene ends were 5 bases for V and 4 bases for J; bases not matched to a gene: 6. The CDR3 nucleotides are TGCGCCAGCAGCTCGCAACTAGCGGGAGGGGCAGATACGCAGTATTTT. It specifies CASSSQLAGGADTQYF.

The chain combines TRBV27 with TRBJ2-7; D perhaps matches TRBD2 (6 bases). CDR1 is MNHEY and CDR2 is SMNVEV in the germline V gene (reference sequence). This CDR3 region has 17 residues. Trimming removed 8 bases at V and 3 bases at J, with 26 bases between. The CDR3 bases are TGTGCCAGCGGGAGGACTGTAACAGAGCTACGGGGCTACGAGCAGTACTTC. Its translation: CASGRTVTELRGYEQYF.

The chain links TRBV9 to TRBJ1-3; tentatively, D is TRBD1 (6 bases). The CDR3 has 15 residues. In germline, CDR1 is SGDLS, CDR2 YYNGEE. The V and J ends lost 1 base and 0 bases respectively, with 8 bases between them. The CDR3 bases are TGTGCCAGCAGCGTAACGGACAGCTCTGGAAACACCATATATTTT. Its protein is CASSVTDSSGNTIYF.

The CDR3 spells CASSFGLNQPQHF. The DNA of the CDR3 is TGTGCCAGCAGCTTCGGACTAAATCAGCCCCAGCATTTT. J is TRBJ1-5 and V is TRBV5-8; D not resolved. Trimming stripped 2 bases from V and 4 bases from J, with 7 bases between. The CDR3 runs 13 residues. Germline CDR1 reads SGHTS; CDR2 reads YDEGEE.

V gene TRBV4-1 combines with J gene TRBJ1-1; perhaps TRBD1 as D (5 bases). Per the germline V gene, CDR1 is MGHRA and CDR2 is YSYEKL. CDR3 length: 13 amino acids. Trimming left V 1 base short and J 6 bases short, with 9 bases between. The CDR3: CASSQARAAEAFF. The CDR3, as DNA: TGCGCCAGCAGCCAAGCCAGGGCTGCTGAAGCTTTCTTT.

The chain is built from TRBV10-3 and TRBJ1-2, with no clear D. The CDR3 is 11 residues long. From germline, CDR1 is ENHRY and CDR2 SYGVKD. Trimming took 8 bases from V and 8 from J, leaving 12 bases between them. The DNA of the CDR3 is TGTGCCATCGGAGCCTTGGTCGGCTACACCTTC. Protein sequence: CAIGALVGYTF.

For the CDR3, the DNA is TGCGCCAGCAGCTCCGAGGGGAGGGGCCTCACAGATACGCAGTATTTT. It is translated as CASSSEGRGLTDTQYF. This sequence joins TRBV5-1 and TRBJ2-3; TRBD2 matches 7 bases. The length of the CDR3 is 16 residues. Germline loops: CDR1 SGHRS, CDR2 YFSETQ. The junction had 9 bases not matched to a gene; V was cut back by 3 bases and J by 2 bases.

The chain has TRBV7-8 and TRBJ1-2; D is unresolved. CDR1 and CDR2 (germline): SGHVS, FQNEAQ. The germline V and J ends were trimmed by 1 base and 7 bases, with 10 bases remaining between them. The CDR3 sequence is 13 residues long. The CDR3: CASSLDGGSGYTF. For the CDR3, the DNA is TGTGCCAGCAGCTTAGATGGCGGATCTGGCTACACCTTC.

The CDR3 DNA is TGTGCCAGCAGCTTAGGGGTCTCAGGCTCTGGAAACACCATATATTTT. Translated, it gives CASSLGVSGSGNTIYF. The chain joins TRBV7-8 to TRBJ1-3; D ambiguous. Germline V lookup: CDR1 SGHVS, CDR2 FQNEAQ. Deletions cut 1 base from V and 0 bases from J, with 10 bases between. The CDR3 totals 16 residues.